The clone carrying this T cell receptor beta chain has only one observation. The source of the sample is a study of blood T cell repertoires in COVID-19. The protocol was immunoSEQ multiplex PCR, while the TCRdb copy is restricted to in-frame clones and leaves out a portion. The data show 150,000 or so clones, with 80% to 90% seen just once and 7.2% held by the top ten. The V end lost 1 base, the J end lost 5 bases, and 9 bases lay between the germline ends. Germline V gene lookup returns CDR1 KGHSH and CDR2 LQKENI. The CDR3 has 14 residues. The specimen sequenced was peripheral blood. The V call is TRBV18, the J call TRBJ1-5, with unresolved D. This receptor was obtained from a woman between 45 and 65 years old in a cohort sampled during active or convalescent COVID-19. The CDR3 is CASSPRSADQPQHF. CDR3 DNA: TGTGCCAGCTCACCACGGTCCGCGGATCAGCCCCAGCATTTT.